The present T cell receptor (beta chain) was sequenced within a study of blood T cell repertoires in COVID-19. The CDR3 covers 14 residues. Trimming cost V 6 bases and J 0 bases, with 11 bases left between them. Germline CDR1 and CDR2: MNHEY and SVGAGI. Repertoires were generated with immunoSEQ multiplex PCR, while TCRdb's copy carries only in-frame clones and drops some. The data show roughly 80,000 clones, over 70% seen once. This chain uses TRBV6-5 with TRBJ1-1, with a weak D call TRBD1 (6 bases). The TCR was taken from a man aged 45-65 years with active COVID-19. The material sequenced was peripheral blood. The CDR3 reads CASRKQGMNTEAFF. CDR3 nucleotides: TGTGCCAGCAGAAAACAGGGCATGAACACTGAAGCTTTCTTT.